This T cell receptor beta chain comes out of a study of T cell changes during pregnancy in multiple sclerosis. Method: immunoSEQ multiplex PCR; TCRdb's copy keeps in-frame clones and lacks some. The sample lists tens of thousands of clones, 90% occurring once. Trimming removed 7 bases from V and 4 bases from J, with 8 bases in between. The CDR3 is made up of 11 amino acids. Germline CDR1 is SNHLY and CDR2 is FYNNEI. This clone has just one count. The V gene is TRBV2, the J gene TRBJ2-7; D ambiguous. This TCR was sampled from a female donor in good health, enrolled as a control in a pregnancy study. The sample here was CD4+ T cells from peripheral blood mononuclear cells, taken in the third trimester of pregnancy. The CDR3 reads CASNSIYEQYF. CDR3 in DNA: TGTGCCAGCAACAGCATATACGAGCAGTACTTC.